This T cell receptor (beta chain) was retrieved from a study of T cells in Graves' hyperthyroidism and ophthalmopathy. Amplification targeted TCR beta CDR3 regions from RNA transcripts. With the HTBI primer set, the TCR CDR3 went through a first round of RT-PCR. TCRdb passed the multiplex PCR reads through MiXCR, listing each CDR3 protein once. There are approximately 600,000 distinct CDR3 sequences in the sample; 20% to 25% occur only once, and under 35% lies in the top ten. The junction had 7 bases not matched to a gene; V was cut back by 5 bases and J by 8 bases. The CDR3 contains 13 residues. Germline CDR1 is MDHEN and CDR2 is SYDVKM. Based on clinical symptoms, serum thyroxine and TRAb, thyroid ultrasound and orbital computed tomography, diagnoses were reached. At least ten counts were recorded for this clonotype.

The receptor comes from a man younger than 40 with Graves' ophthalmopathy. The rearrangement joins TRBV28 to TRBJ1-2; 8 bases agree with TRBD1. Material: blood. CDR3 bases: TGTGCCAGCAGTGCGGTGGACAGGGCCGGCTACACCTTC. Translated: CASSAVDRAGYTF.